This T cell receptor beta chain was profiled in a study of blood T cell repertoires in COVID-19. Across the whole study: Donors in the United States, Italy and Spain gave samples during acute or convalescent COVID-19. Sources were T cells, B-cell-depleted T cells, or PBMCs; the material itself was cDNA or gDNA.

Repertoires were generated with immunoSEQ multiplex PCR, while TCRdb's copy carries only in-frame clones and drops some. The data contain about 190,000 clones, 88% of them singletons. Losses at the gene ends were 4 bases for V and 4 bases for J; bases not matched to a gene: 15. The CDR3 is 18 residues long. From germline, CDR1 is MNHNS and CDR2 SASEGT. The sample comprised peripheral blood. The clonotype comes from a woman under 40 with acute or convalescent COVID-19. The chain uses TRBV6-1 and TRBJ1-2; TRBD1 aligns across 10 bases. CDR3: CASSAATGGGPGPYGYTF. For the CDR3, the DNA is TGTGCCAGCAGTGCAGCGACAGGGGGCGGCCCAGGGCCCTATGGCTACACCTTC.